Below are 21 T cell receptor beta chains sequenced from a single sample in a study of blood T cells in healthy people across ages. A second 7 to 11 cycle PCR used barcoded and J-beta primers. TCRdb ran MiXCR on the 5' RACE reads and lists one entry per CDR3 protein. The sample has 1.8 million or so distinct CDR3 sequences, about two fifths seen once; the top ten hold 20% to 25%. Sequencing input: blood. The receptors originated from a human donor in good health.

This clonotype has at least ten counts. This sequence joins TRBV10-3 and TRBJ2-7; 8 nucleotides align to TRBD1. The junction had 4 bases not matched to a gene; V was cut back by 6 bases and J by 3 bases. There are 13 residues in the CDR3. The germline V gene has CDR1 ENHRY and CDR2 SYGVKD. CDR3 sequence: CAIRDRVNYEQYF. The CDR3 DNA is TGTGCCATCAGGGACAGGGTAAACTACGAGCAGTACTTC.

There are a few counts of this clonotype. The J gene is TRBJ1-2, the V gene TRBV6-5; weak D call: TRBD1 (6 bases). The germline gives CDR1 MNHEY, CDR2 SVGAGI. The CDR3 is 15 amino acids. The V end was cut by 0 bases, the J end by 8 bases, with 16 bases between. In nucleotides, the CDR3 is TGTGCCAGCAGTTACTCGAACAGGGACGGGCTCGGCTACACCTTC. Protein: CASSYSNRDGLGYTF.

The chain recombines TRBV7-2 with TRBJ2-7; no reliable D call. CDR3 size: 15 residues. Per the germline V gene, CDR1 is SGHTA and CDR2 is FQGNSA. V was cut by 8 bases and J by 0 bases, with 17 bases left in between. The CDR3 loop reads CASRPTARSSYEQYF. The DNA of the CDR3 is TGTGCCAGCCGTCCCACGGCTAGGAGCTCCTACGAGCAGTACTTC.

The rearrangement joins TRBV6-5 to TRBJ1-6; unclear D gene. Trimming left V 0 bases short and J 10 bases short, with 7 bases between. The germline gives CDR1 MNHEY, CDR2 SVGAGI. The CDR3 totals 13 residues. CDR3 coding DNA: TGTGCCAGCAGTTACTCGGATAGCTCACCCCTCCACTTT. It is translated as CASSYSDSSPLHF.

The chain employs TRBV7-2 and TRBJ1-1; possibly TRBD1 for D (6 bases). V gave up 1 base and J gave up 2 bases, with 14 bases separating them. CDR1 SGHTA and CDR2 FQGNSA come from the germline V gene. This CDR3 region has 16 residues. The CDR3 DNA follows: TGTGCCAGCAGCTTAGTAGCCGACAGGCTAAACACTGAAGCTTTCTTT. The encoded protein is CASSLVADRLNTEAFF.

This chain connects TRBV4-1 to TRBJ1-2; perhaps TRBD1 as D (6 bases). CDR1 MGHRA and CDR2 YSYEKL come from the germline V gene. The CDR3 totals 18 residues. The V gene lost 4 bases and the J gene lost 0 bases, with 21 bases spanning the gap. The CDR3 spells CASSRDLPGDTTNYGYTF. As DNA, the CDR3 is TGCGCCAGCAGCCGAGACTTGCCGGGGGACACAACTAACTATGGCTACACCTTC.

The chain recombines TRBV29-1 with TRBJ1-1; the D is unclear. Trimming stripped 3 bases from V and 4 bases from J, with 9 bases between. The CDR3 contains 12 residues. Germline lookup yields CDR1 SQVTM and CDR2 ANQGSEA. The CDR3 nucleotides read TGCAGCGTTGATGAGGGTGGCACTGAAGCTTTCTTT. Its translation: CSVDEGGTEAFF.

The chain employs TRBV29-1 and TRBJ2-4, with D possibly being TRBD2 (5 bases). The CDR3 has 11 residues. V was pared by 0 bases and J by 15 bases, with 12 bases between. CDR1 is SQVTM and CDR2 is ANQGSEA in the germline V gene. The CDR3 bases are TGCAGCGTTGAAGAGGGAACCCGGGGGTACTTC. Protein: CSVEEGTRGYF.

This clonotype was seen a few times. The gene calls are TRBV12-5 and TRBJ2-3; D gene ambiguous. Germline CDR1 is LGHNT and CDR2 is FRNRAP. The germline V and J ends were trimmed by 1 base and 2 bases, with 7 bases remaining between them. The CDR3 totals 14 residues. This CDR3 reads CASGLDRSTDTQYF. In DNA, the CDR3 is TGTGCTAGTGGTTTGGACAGATCCACAGATACGCAGTATTTT.

V gene TRBV7-2 combines with J gene TRBJ2-7; 10 bases match TRBD1. The CDR3 is 15 amino acids. In germline, CDR1 is SGHTA, CDR2 FQGNSA. V gave up 1 base and J gave up 6 bases; unmatched junction bases: 6. For the CDR3, the DNA is TGTGCCAGCAGCTTAGGGGCCGGGACAGGGGCCGAGCAGTACTTC. Amino acid sequence: CASSLGAGTGAEQYF.

This clonotype was found many times. The gene calls are TRBV7-2 and TRBJ2-5; tentative D call: TRBD2 (6 bases). The CDR3 length is 13 residues. The germline V gene has CDR1 SGHTA and CDR2 FQGNSA. With 5 bases removed from V and 2 bases from J, the gap between germline ends came to 9 bases. CDR3 amino acids: CASSGGSQETQYF. CDR3 nucleotides: TGTGCCAGCAGCGGGGGGTCGCAAGAGACCCAGTACTTC.

Turning to this clonotype: At one end the junction does not follow the germline gene, possibly because of a read error. The rearrangement uses TRBV20-1 and TRBJ2-3, with D perhaps TRBD1 or TRBD2 (5 bases each). The CDR3 is made up of 15 amino acids. The germline V gene has CDR1 DFQATT and CDR2 SNEGSKA (reference sequence). The chain's CDR3 is CGARHLGESTDTQYF. CDR3 nucleotides: TGCGGTGCTAGACACTTAGGGGAGTCCACAGATACGCAGTATTTT.

With regard to this clonotype: A single base separates this from a much larger clone, so it may be a read error. The gene calls are TRBV11-3 and TRBJ2-1; D is ambiguous. CDR1 SGHNT and CDR2 YENEEA come from the germline V gene. The CDR3 loop spans 13 amino acids. CDR3 in amino acids: CASSLRNYNGQFF. The CDR3 DNA is TGTGCCAGCAGCTTACGGAACTACAATGGGCAGTTCTTC.

This clonotype has more than one count but fewer than ten. This sequence joins TRBV7-8 and TRBJ2-7, with a tentative D call TRBD1 (5 bases). Deletions cut 1 base from V and 7 bases from J, with 17 bases between. Germline assignment: CDR1 SGHVS and CDR2 FQNEAQ. This CDR3 comprises 15 residues. CDR3 in DNA: TGTGCCAGCAGCTTAGTTAATTCAGGGTCGCGAGAGCAGTACTTC. The encoded protein is CASSLVNSGSREQYF.

The chain carries TRBV4-2 and TRBJ2-5, with D possibly being TRBD1 (6 bases). The tail of the sequence fits TRBJ2-7 better, so the J call may be wrong. The CDR3 spans 18 residues. CDR1 and CDR2 (germline): LGHNA, YNFKEQ. This CDR3 is CASSQFGLRTEENYEQYF. The CDR3 bases are TGTGCCAGCAGCCAATTCGGGTTGAGGACAGAAGAAAACTACGAGCAGTACTTC.

Turning to this clonotype: The junction shows a germline mismatch at one end, possibly a read error. This chain joins TRBV2 and TRBJ1-2, with D tentatively TRBD1 (5 bases). The CDR3 is 13 amino acids. Germline assignment: CDR1 SNHLY and CDR2 FYNNEI. CDR3 amino acids: CASSDRGPPGYTF. Written as DNA, the CDR3 is TGTGCTAGCAGTGATCGGGGACCGCCAGGCTACACCTTC.

The rearrangement links TRBV6-2 or TRBV6-3 to TRBJ1-1; TRBD1 agrees at 9 bases. This CDR3 has 16 amino acids. Losses at the gene ends were 6 bases for V and 1 base for J; bases not matched to a gene: 9. Per the germline V gene, CDR1 is MNHEY and CDR2 is SVGEGT. The CDR3 nucleotides read TGTGCCAGCAGACGCACAGGGGGCGCGGGGAACACTGAAGCTTTCTTT. Encoded protein: CASRRTGGAGNTEAFF.

This sequence joins TRBV20-1 and TRBJ2-7; possibly TRBD2 for D (5 bases). Germline loops: CDR1 DFQATT, CDR2 SNEGSKA (reference sequence). Trimming cost V 2 bases and J 1 base, with 12 bases left between them. The CDR3 has 14 amino acids. The CDR3 protein is CSARRRGDSYEQYF. DNA of the CDR3: TGCAGTGCTAGACGACGGGGAGATTCCTACGAGCAGTACTTC.

The chain has TRBV5-1 and TRBJ1-1; D is possibly TRBD1 (5 bases). The germline CDR1 and CDR2 sequences are SGHRS and YFSETQ. V was cut by 4 bases and J by 2 bases, with 12 bases left in between. The CDR3 length is 14 residues. The chain's CDR3 is CASSQRQTNTEAFF. DNA for the CDR3: TGCGCCAGCAGCCAGCGACAGACCAACACTGAAGCTTTCTTT.

The V call is TRBV15, the J call TRBJ1-1; D might be TRBD1 (5 bases). The CDR3 has 18 amino acids. Trimming removed 0 bases from V and 1 base from J, with 18 bases in between. Germline CDR1 LNHNV, CDR2 YYDKDF (reference sequence). CDR3 in amino acids: CATSREIVGAHGNTEAFF. The CDR3 region has the DNA TGTGCCACCAGCAGAGAAATTGTAGGGGCCCACGGGAACACTGAAGCTTTCTTT. The whole variable domain, remainder taken from reference TRBV15 and TRBJ1-1, is DAMVIQNPRYQVTQFGKPVTLSCSQTLNHNVMYWYQQKSSQAPKLLFHYYDKDFNNEADTPDNFQSRRPNTSFCFLDIRSPGLGDTAMYLCATSREIVGAHGNTEAFFGQGTRLTVV.

For this clonotype: A far larger clone differs by one base, so this is likely a read error. The chain couples TRBV6-2 or TRBV6-3 to TRBJ1-5; D gene unclear. The germline V gene has CDR1 MNHEY and CDR2 SVGEGT. V dropped 2 bases and J dropped 7 bases, with 6 bases sitting between them. The CDR3 is made up of 12 amino acids. Here the CDR3 reads CASSYREQPQHF. The CDR3, as DNA: TGTGCCAGCAGTTACAGGGAACAGCCCCAGCATTTT.